Listed below are T cell receptor beta chains from one sample, sequenced in a study of molecular identifiers for immune sequencing clone quantification. MiXCR, run by TCRdb on the PCR reads, gives a single entry per CDR3 protein. The sample has 600,000 to 650,000 distinct CDR3 sequences; around 20% are singletons. The specimen sequenced was naive CD8+ T cells from blood, with Jurkat cell RNA spiked in. Receptors originate from a human donor in good health. Some libraries in this study had Jurkat cell RNA spiked in. CDR3s include the opening cysteine and the closing phenylalanine or tryptophan. The D gene is left open where the match is weak. Some rows have no size entry. The others give once, few or many, or a class for an expanded clone.

>TRBJ1-1|-|TRBV19|many|14
TGTGCCAGTAGTATTGCGGACAGCAACACTGAAGCTTTCTTT
CASSIADSNTEAFF
>TRBJ2-7|TRBD1|TRBV29-1|many|13
TGCAGCGTCATGGACAGGAAACCCTACGAGCAGTACTTC
CSVMDRKPYEQYF
>TRBJ2-1|TRBD2|TRBV29-1|few|11
TGCAGCGGACGACTAGCCAATGAGCAGTTCTTC
CSGRLANEQFF
>TRBJ2-3|TRBD2|TRBV28|many|18
TGTGCCAGCAGTTTAATCACCCGATTAACTAGCGGGATAGATACGCAGTATTTT
CASSLITRLTSGIDTQYF
>TRBJ1-1|-|TRBV20-1|many|16
TGCAGTGCTAGAGATCCTACGGGGACCATGAACACTGAAGCTTTCTTT
CSARDPTGTMNTEAFF
>TRBJ1-2|-|TRBV18|many|14
TGTGCCAGCTCACTTGCCGGACAAAACTATGGCTACACCTTC
CASSLAGQNYGYTF
>TRBJ2-3|-|TRBV6-6|-|14
TGTGCCAGCAGTTACTCTACTAGTGCAGATACGCAGTATTTT
CASSYSTSADTQYF
>TRBJ2-3|TRBD2|TRBV5-6|-|15
TGTGCCAGCAGCGTCGCCCGGGACTACACAGATACGCAGTATTTT
CASSVARDYTDTQYF
>TRBJ2-7|-|TRBV23-1|-|17
TGCGCCAGCAGTCGATCTCTCCAGGGAACGAATCCCTACGAGCAGTACTTC
CASSRSLQGTNPYEQYF
>TRBJ1-5|-|TRBV7-8|-|13
TGTGCCAGCAGCGACCCTTACGATCAGCCCCAGCATTTT
CASSDPYDQPQHF
>TRBJ2-7|TRBD2|TRBV12-3/TRBV12-4|few|20
TGTGCCAGCAGTGCGCCCGGTAAGACTAGCGGGGGGCTGAGTCCTTCCGAGCAGTACTTC
CASSAPGKTSGGLSPSEQYF
>TRBJ2-7|TRBD2|TRBV5-6|-|17
TGTGCCAGCAGCCTATCAACGATTCGGACGGGGGGTTACGAGCAGTACTTC
CASSLSTIRTGGYEQYF
>TRBJ2-7|TRBD2|TRBV4-3|-|15
TGCGCCAGCAGCCAGGACGCGGGGGGGTCCTACGAGCAGTACTTC
CASSQDAGGSYEQYF
>TRBJ2-3|TRBD2|TRBV6-2/TRBV6-3|many|15
TGTGCCAGCAGTTACCTAGCGGGGGGGCCTGAGACGCAGTATTTT
CASSYLAGGPETQYF
>TRBJ2-2|TRBD2|TRBV2|few|13
TGTGCCAGTAGCGGGAGGGCCACCGGGGAGCTGTTTTTT
CASSGRATGELFF
>TRBJ2-7|-|TRBV27|-|14
TGTGCCAGCAGCTCACGACAGATCGCGGGGGAGCAGTACTTC
CASSSRQIAGEQYF
>TRBJ2-7|-|TRBV6-1|many|15
TGTGCCAGCAGTGAATTGGTGACAGGAAACTACGAGCAGTACTTC
CASSELVTGNYEQYF
>TRBJ2-7|TRBD1|TRBV20-1|many|13
TGCAGTCCCAAGGGACAGGGGAGGGACGAGCAGTACTTC
CSPKGQGRDEQYF
>TRBJ2-1|TRBD1|TRBV29-1|-|19
TGCAGCGTTGAGTGCGGGGGACAGGGGGCGTCTAGCGGGAGCTATGAGCAGTTCTTC
CSVECGGQGASSGSYEQFF
>TRBJ2-4|-|TRBV2|many|13
TGTGCCAGCAGTTTCCGGACAGTAAACATTCAGTACTTC
CASSFRTVNIQYF
>TRBJ2-6|TRBD2|TRBV4-3|many|21
TGCGCCAGCAGCCAAGAGTGGGCCGCGGGAGAACCCCTGTCTGGGGCCAACGTCCTGACTTTC
CASSQEWAAGEPLSGANVLTF
>TRBJ1-2|TRBD1|TRBV19|-|14
TGTGCCAGTAGTAAGGGACAGGAAAGCTATGGCTACACCTTC
CASSKGQESYGYTF
>TRBJ1-1|-|TRBV7-9|many|14
TGTGCCAGCAGCTCAAAAGACATGAACACTGAAGCTTTCTTT
CASSSKDMNTEAFF
>TRBJ2-7|-|TRBV4-3|few|16
TGCGCCAGCAGCCAAGATATGACTCAAAGGTACTACGAGCAGTACTTC
CASSQDMTQRYYEQYF
>TRBJ2-3|TRBD1|TRBV7-9|many|18
TGTGCCAGCAGCTCAACAAAACTCGGACAGGGGGCGGAAGATACGCAGTATTTT
CASSSTKLGQGAEDTQYF
>TRBJ1-3|-|TRBV5-3|few|16
TGTGCCAGCAGCTCACTCGACAAGGACTCCGGAAACACCATATATTTT
CASSSLDKDSGNTIYF
>TRBJ2-5|TRBD1|TRBV5-1|many|15
TGCGCCAGCTCCGGACAGGGGGCTCCTCAAGAGACCCAGTACTTC
CASSGQGAPQETQYF
>TRBJ1-6|TRBD1|TRBV4-3|many|16
TGCGCCAGCAGCCAACTCGCTCCGGGACAGAATTCACCCCTCCACTTT
CASSQLAPGQNSPLHF
>TRBJ2-3|-|TRBV19|-|17
TGCGCCAGTAGCCCCCAGGACAGTTTTGCCAGCGCAGATACGCAGTATTTT
CASSPQDSFASADTQYF
>TRBJ2-7|TRBD1|TRBV2|many|15
TGTGCCAGCAGAGACCCGGGACAGGGCCCTGACGAGCAGTACTTC
CASRDPGQGPDEQYF
>TRBJ2-5|TRBD2|TRBV6-5|many|16
TGTGCCAGCAGTTACTCGGCACTCGGGGGGCAAGAGACCCAGTACTTC
CASSYSALGGQETQYF
>TRBJ2-3|-|TRBV6-1|many|17
TGTGCCAGCAGTCTACAGGCGGGGTTCGCTAGTTGGGATACGCAGTATTTT
CASSLQAGFASWDTQYF
>TRBJ2-7|-|TRBV29-1|many|13
TGCAGCGTTGAAACAGGGAGTACCTACGAGCAGTACTTC
CSVETGSTYEQYF
>TRBJ1-4|-|TRBV29-1|many|12
TGCAGCTCCTGGGACCCCAATGAAAAACTGTTTTTT
CSSWDPNEKLFF
>TRBJ1-2|-|TRBV29-1|many|13
TGCAGCGTTGAAACAGGGACTAACTATGGCTACACCTTC
CSVETGTNYGYTF
>TRBJ1-4|-|TRBV12-3/TRBV12-4|many|15
TGTGCCAGCAGTCCAGGACCTGGCGGCGGCGAAAAACTGTTTTTT
CASSPGPGGGEKLFF
>TRBJ2-5|TRBD1|TRBV19|many|11
TGTGCCACTACAGGGGTAGAGACCCAGTACTTC
CATTGVETQYF
>TRBJ2-1|-|TRBV27|few|17
TGTGCCAGCAGTTTATTGGGGACCGCAAGCTCCTACAATGAGCAGTTCTTC
CASSLLGTASSYNEQFF
>TRBJ1-6|-|TRBV7-9|many|13
TGTGCCAGCAGCCCCCTAGAGAATTCACCCCTCCACTTT
CASSPLENSPLHF
>TRBJ1-4|-|TRBV4-3|few|19
TGCGCCAGCAGCCAAGACGATGTGCGGCGGCAGGGTCTACTCGAAAAACTGTTTTTT
CASSQDDVRRQGLLEKLFF
>TRBJ2-1|-|TRBV14|-|16
TGTGCCAGCAGCCAATTTGGCTCCACCGCAAGCCATGAGCAGTTCTTC
CASSQFGSTASHEQFF
>TRBJ1-1|-|TRBV12-3/TRBV12-4|few|12
TGTACCAGCAGTGTCGGGTCGGCTGAAGCTTTCTTT
CTSSVGSAEAFF
>TRBJ1-5|-|TRBV19|many|14
TGTGCCAGTAGTATGGGGCAAATAAATCAGCCCCAGCATTTT
CASSMGQINQPQHF
>TRBJ2-5|-|TRBV6-2/TRBV6-3|many|13
TGTGCCAGCAGTCAGGGGCCCCCGTGGACCCAGTACTTC
CASSQGPPWTQYF
>TRBJ1-1|-|TRBV4-3|few|15
TGCGCCAGCAGCCAAGATAACGGGTATAACACTGAAGCTTTCTTT
CASSQDNGYNTEAFF
>TRBJ2-7|-|TRBV4-3|many|15
TGCGCCAGCAGCCGGGACGTCTTGAGCGTCGACGAGCAGTACTTC
CASSRDVLSVDEQYF
>TRBJ2-7|-|TRBV6-5|-|14
TGTGCCAGCAGTTATTACCAAGCATCCTACGAGCAGTACTTC
CASSYYQASYEQYF
>TRBJ2-1|TRBD1|TRBV20-1|many|16
TGCAGTGCTAGAGATTCTATAGGGACAGGGTTCCGGGAGCAGTTCTTC
CSARDSIGTGFREQFF
>TRBJ2-7|-|TRBV5-1|few|16
TGCGCCAGCAGCTTGGAGGCGTCAGGCTTCTCCTACGAGCAGTACTTC
CASSLEASGFSYEQYF
>TRBJ2-5|-|TRBV27|-|14
TGTGCCAGCAGGCTATCCGGGGGCCAAGAGACCCAGTACTTC
CASRLSGGQETQYF